This T cell receptor beta chain was obtained from a study of T cells in Graves' hyperthyroidism and ophthalmopathy. This clonotype has at least ten counts. Diagnosing involved the use of clinical symptoms, serum thyroxine and TRAb, thyroid ultrasound and orbital computed tomography. Around 10 ml of fresh peripheral blood supplied the PBMCs. TCR beta CDR3 region amplification was performed from RNA transcripts. During a first-round RT-PCR of the TCR CDR3, the HTBI primer set was used. TCRdb redid the calling of the multiplex PCR reads with MiXCR, one entry per CDR3 protein. Altogether hundreds of thousands of distinct CDR3 sequences are present, approximately 40% being singletons, with the ten largest covering approximately 8.7%. What was sequenced was blood. This clonotype was obtained from a man aged 18-30 years with Graves' hyperthyroidism.

CDR3 region: CASSPTDSAGSPLHF. CDR3 bases: TGTGCCAGCAGCCCCACCGACAGCGCTGGTTCACCCCTCCACTTT. The chain employs TRBV9 and TRBJ1-6; possibly TRBD1 for D (5 bases). The CDR3 runs 15 residues. The germline gives CDR1 SGDLS, CDR2 YYNGEE. Trimming pared 4 bases from V and 9 bases from J, leaving 17 bases between. Together with reference TRBV9 and TRBJ1-6, the CDR3 gives the full variable domain: DSGVTQTPKHLITATGQRVTLRCSPRSGDLSVYWYQQSLDQGLQFLIQYYNGEERAKGNILERFSAQQFPDLHSELNLSSLELGDSALYFCASSPTDSAGSPLHFGNGTRLTVT.